One sample yielded the 5 T cell receptor beta chains listed below, sequenced in a study of T cell clonality in common variable immunodeficiency. For these receptors, no antigen is known. Sequencing used immunoSEQ multiplex PCR; TCRdb keeps in-frame clones, though not all of them. Listed here are more than 30,000 clones without any singletons, the top ten holding 5.5% to 7%. Notes on the study in general: In common variable immunodeficiency, TCR beta chains reportedly carried fewer deletions and N-nucleotide insertions.

Input material: peripheral blood mononuclear cells. The receptors originated from a human donor with common variable immunodeficiency.

This clone was recorded many times. Read data end 3 residues before the CDR3 end; the end is taken from the germline J gene. The V and J genes are TRBV5-6 and TRBJ1-1; a possible D gene is TRBD1 (5 bases). CDR1 is SGHDT and CDR2 is YYEEEE in the germline V gene. V gave up 4 bases and J gave up 6 bases, with 10 bases separating them. The CDR3 contains 12 residues. The CDR3 loop is CASSTGRAEAFF. The DNA read from the CDR3 is TGTGCCAGCAGCACAGGACGAGCTGAA.

By share, this clone counts as medium-sized. The CDR3 end falls 3 residues outside the read, so it is completed with the germline J gene. This chain joins TRBV20-1 and TRBJ1-5; the D gene is possibly TRBD1 (6 bases). Trimming took 3 bases from V and 2 from J, leaving 23 bases between them. Per germline, CDR1 DFQATT and CDR2 SNEGSKA (reference sequence). The CDR3 is made up of 18 amino acids. The sequenced CDR3 bases are TGCAGTGCTAGCGTAGTCGGCAGGGGAGTATTCGGCAATCAGCCC. Translating it yields CSASVVGRGVFGNQP. The complete CDR3 protein is CSASVVGRGVFGNQPQHF.

This clone showed up just a few times. The DNA ends 3 residues before the CDR3 does, and the rest of the CDR3 is filled in from the germline J gene. This sequence joins TRBV19 and TRBJ1-4; TRBD1 might be the D (5 bases). The length of the CDR3 is 15 residues. V lost 3 bases and J lost 5, with 13 bases in between. CDR1 and CDR2 from the germline V gene are LNHDA and SQIVND (reference sequence). The CDR3 protein is CASSIFGAGNEKLFF. CDR3 DNA (partial): TGTGCCAGTAGTATTTTTGGGGCGGGGAATGAAAAA.

On this clone: The sequence runs out 3 residues before the end of the CDR3; the remainder is reconstructed from the germline J gene. This sequence joins TRBV30 and TRBJ1-2, with 7 positions matching TRBD1. The J segment lost 1 base and the V segment lost 8 bases, leaving 13 bases of the junction unmatched. Germline CDR1 and CDR2: GTSNPN and SVGIG (reference sequence). This CDR3 spans 15 amino acids. CDR3 region: CASSAGQRINYGYTF. The sequenced CDR3 bases are TGTGCCAGCAGCGCGGGACAGCGCATTAACTATGGC.

This clone has ten or more counts. The read ends 3 residues shy of where the CDR3 ends; the end is completed using the germline J gene. This sequence joins TRBV5-1 and TRBJ2-7; 9 bases agree with TRBD2. Germline-derived CDR1 and CDR2 are SGHRS and YFSETQ. The CDR3 contains 15 residues. V shed 1 base and J 2 bases; nucleotides not matched to a gene: 4. The DNA read from the CDR3 is TGCGCCAGCAGCTTGTTGACTAGCGGTGCCTACGAG. This gives the protein CASSLLTSGAYE. The CDR3, in full, reads CASSLLTSGAYEQYF.